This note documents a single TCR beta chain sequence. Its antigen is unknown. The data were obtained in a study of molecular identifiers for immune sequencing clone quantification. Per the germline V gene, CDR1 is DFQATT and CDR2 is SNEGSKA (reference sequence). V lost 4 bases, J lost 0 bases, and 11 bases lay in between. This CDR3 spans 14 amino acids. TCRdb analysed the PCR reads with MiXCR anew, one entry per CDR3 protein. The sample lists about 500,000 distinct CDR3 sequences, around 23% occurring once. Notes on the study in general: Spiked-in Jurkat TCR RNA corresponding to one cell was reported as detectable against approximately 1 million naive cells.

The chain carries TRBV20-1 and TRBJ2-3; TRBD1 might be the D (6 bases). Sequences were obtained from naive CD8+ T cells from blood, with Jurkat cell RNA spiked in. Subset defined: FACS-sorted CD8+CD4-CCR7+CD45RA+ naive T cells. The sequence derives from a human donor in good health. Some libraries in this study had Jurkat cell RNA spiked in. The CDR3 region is CSATGDRSTDTQYF. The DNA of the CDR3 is TGCAGTGCTACGGGTGACAGGAGCACAGATACGCAGTATTTT.